The TCR beta chain under discussion was sequenced for a study of early T cells in non-severe SARS-CoV-2 infection. V was cut by 6 bases and J by 9 bases, with 15 bases left in between. The CDR3 spans 12 residues. Germline assignment: CDR1 SQVTM and CDR2 ANQGSEA. The study, taken as a whole, reports: Using VDJdb, the matching emphasized anti-spike CD8 responses while missing private and CD4 specificities.

Unique molecular identifiers were affixed to single, distinct cDNA molecules. TCRdb re-analysed the 5' RACE reads in MiXCR, keeping a single row per CDR3 protein. Counted here are 74,000 or so distinct CDR3 sequences, 11% occurring once; the ten biggest clones make up 3% to 4.5%. In regard to this clonotype: What it binds is not known.

The receptor comes from an adult who was a healthcare worker with PCR-confirmed SARS-CoV-2 infection or an uninfected control (not recorded which). The chain combines TRBV29-1 with TRBJ2-1; TRBD1 might be the D (5 bases). The sample taken for sequencing was whole blood. The CDR3 here is CSVVRWGAEQFF. The CDR3 DNA reads as TGCAGCGTCGTCAGGTGGGGCGCTGAGCAGTTCTTC.